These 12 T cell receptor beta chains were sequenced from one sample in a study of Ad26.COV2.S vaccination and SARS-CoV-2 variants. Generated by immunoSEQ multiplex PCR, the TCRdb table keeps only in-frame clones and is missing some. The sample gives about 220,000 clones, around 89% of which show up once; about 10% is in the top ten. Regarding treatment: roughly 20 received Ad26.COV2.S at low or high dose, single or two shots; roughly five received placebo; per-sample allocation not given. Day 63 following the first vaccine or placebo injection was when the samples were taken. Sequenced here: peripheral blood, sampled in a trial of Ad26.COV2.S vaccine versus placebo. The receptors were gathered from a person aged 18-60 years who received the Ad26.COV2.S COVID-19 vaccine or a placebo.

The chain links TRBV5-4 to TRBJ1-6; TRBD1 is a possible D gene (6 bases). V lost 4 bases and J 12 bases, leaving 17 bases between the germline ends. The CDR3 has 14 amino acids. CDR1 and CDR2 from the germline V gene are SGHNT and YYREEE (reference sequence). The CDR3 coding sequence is TGTGCCAGCAGCCACGGGGACACCGGTTTACCCCTCCACTTT. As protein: CASSHGDTGLPLHF.

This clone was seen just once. The CDR3 region is CASSPQTKDTQYF. In DNA form, the CDR3 reads TGTGCCAGCAGCCCCCAGACCAAGGATACGCAGTATTTT. The V and J genes are TRBV7-9 and TRBJ2-3; D is uncertain. Trimming pared 5 bases from V and 6 bases from J, leaving 12 bases between. Germline V gene lookup returns CDR1 SEHNR and CDR2 FQNEAQ (reference sequence). CDR3 size: 13 residues. Based on the CDR3 plus reference TRBV7-9 and TRBJ2-3, the full variable domain is DTGVSQNPRHKITKRGQNVTFRCDPISEHNRLYWYRQTLGQGPEFLTYFQNEAQLEKSRLLSDRFSAERPKGSFSTLEIQRTEQGDSAMYLCASSPQTKDTQYFGPGTRLTVL.

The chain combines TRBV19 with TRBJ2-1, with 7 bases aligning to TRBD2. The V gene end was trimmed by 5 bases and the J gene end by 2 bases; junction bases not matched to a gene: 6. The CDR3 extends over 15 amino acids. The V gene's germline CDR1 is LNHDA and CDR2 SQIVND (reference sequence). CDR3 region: CASSPSAGPYNEQFF. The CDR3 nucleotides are TGTGCCAGTAGTCCCTCAGCGGGGCCCTACAATGAGCAGTTCTTC. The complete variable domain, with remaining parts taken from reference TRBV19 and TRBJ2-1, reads DGGITQSPKYLFRKEGQNVTLSCEQNLNHDAMYWYRQDPGQGLRLIYYSQIVNDFQKGDIAEGYSVSREKKESFPLTVTSAQKNPTAFYLCASSPSAGPYNEQFFGPGTRLTVL.

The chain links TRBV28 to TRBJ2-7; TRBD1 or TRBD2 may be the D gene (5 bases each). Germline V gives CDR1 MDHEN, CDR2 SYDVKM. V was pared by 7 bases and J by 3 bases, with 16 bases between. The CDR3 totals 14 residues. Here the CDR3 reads CASTRGGGFYEQYF. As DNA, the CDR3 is TGTGCCAGCACCCGGGGCGGCGGGTTCTACGAGCAGTACTTC.

The CDR3, as DNA: TGTGCCAGCAGTTACTATATGGAAAACGAGCAGTACTTC. As protein: CASSYYMENEQYF. This chain links TRBV6-5 with TRBJ2-7; D gene unclear. V lost 1 base and J lost 5, with 9 bases in between. The CDR3 loop spans 13 amino acids. Germline V gives CDR1 MNHEY, CDR2 SVGAGI.

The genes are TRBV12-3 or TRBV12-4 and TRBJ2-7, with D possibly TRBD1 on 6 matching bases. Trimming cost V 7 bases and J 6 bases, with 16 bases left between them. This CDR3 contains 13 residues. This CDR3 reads CASTTQGLGEQYF. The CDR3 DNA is TGTGCCAGCACGACCCAGGGGCTCGGCGAGCAGTACTTC.

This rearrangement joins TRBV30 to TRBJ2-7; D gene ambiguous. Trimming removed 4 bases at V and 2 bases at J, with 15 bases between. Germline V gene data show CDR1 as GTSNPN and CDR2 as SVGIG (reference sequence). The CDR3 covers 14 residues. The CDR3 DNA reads TGTGCCTGGAACCGAAGCCCTCAGGCCTACGAGCAGTACTTC. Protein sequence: CAWNRSPQAYEQYF.

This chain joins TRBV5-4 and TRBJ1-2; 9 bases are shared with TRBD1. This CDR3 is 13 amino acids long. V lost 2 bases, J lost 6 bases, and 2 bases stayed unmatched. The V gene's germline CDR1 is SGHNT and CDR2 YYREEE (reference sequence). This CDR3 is CASSLQGADGYTF. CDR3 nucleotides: TGTGCCAGCAGCTTACAGGGGGCTGATGGCTACACCTTC. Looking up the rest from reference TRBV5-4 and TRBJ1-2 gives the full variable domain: ETGVTQSPTHLIKTRGQQVTLRCSSQSGHNTVSWYQQALGQGPQFIFQYYREEENGRGNFPPRFSGLQFPNYSSELNVNALELDDSALYLCASSLQGADGYTFGSGTRLTVV.

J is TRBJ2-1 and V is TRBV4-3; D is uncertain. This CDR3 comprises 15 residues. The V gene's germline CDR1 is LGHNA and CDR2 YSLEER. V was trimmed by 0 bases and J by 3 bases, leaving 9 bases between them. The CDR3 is CASSQDRGSYNEQFF. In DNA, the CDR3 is TGCGCCAGCAGCCAAGATAGAGGCAGCTACAATGAGCAGTTCTTC.

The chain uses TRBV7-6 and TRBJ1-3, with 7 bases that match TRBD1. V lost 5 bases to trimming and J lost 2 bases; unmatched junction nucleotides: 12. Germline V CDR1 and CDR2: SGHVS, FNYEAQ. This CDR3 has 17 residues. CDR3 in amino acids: CASSQGVRQEAGNTIYF. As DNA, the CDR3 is TGTGCCAGCAGCCAGGGGGTGCGGCAGGAGGCTGGAAACACCATATATTTT.

In nucleotides, the CDR3 is TGCAGTGCTAGTATAACCCCGATAGGCAATCAGCCCCAGCATTTT. Translation gives CSASITPIGNQPQHF. This chain links TRBV20-1 with TRBJ1-5; the D is unclear. The germline CDR1 and CDR2 sequences are DFQATT and SNEGSKA (reference sequence). The CDR3 contains 15 residues. V was trimmed by 3 bases and J by 2 bases, leaving 14 bases between them.

The CDR3 loop reads CASSLQGSRYSPLHF. The CDR3 nucleotides read TGTGCCAGCAGTTTACAGGGGAGTCGGTATTCACCCCTCCACTTT. The J gene is TRBJ1-6, the V gene TRBV6-6; 7 nucleotides agree with TRBD1. Trimming at V came to 4 bases and at J to 8 bases, leaving 8 bases not matched to a gene. CDR3 length equals 15 residues. Germline lookup yields CDR1 MNHNY and CDR2 SVGAGI (reference sequence).